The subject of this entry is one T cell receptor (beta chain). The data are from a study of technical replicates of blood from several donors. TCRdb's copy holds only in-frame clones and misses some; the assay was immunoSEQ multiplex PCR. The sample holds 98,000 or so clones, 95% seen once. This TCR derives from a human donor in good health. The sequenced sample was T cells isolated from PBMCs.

CDR3 nucleotides: TGTGCCAGCTCTTCAGATTCTGGAAACACCATATATTTT. Protein sequence: CASSSDSGNTIYF. The rearrangement joins TRBV2 to TRBJ1-3; D not certain. Deletions cut 8 bases from V and 1 base from J, with 9 bases between. The CDR3 extends over 13 amino acids. CDR1 SNHLY and CDR2 FYNNEI come from the germline V gene.